Described below is a single T cell receptor beta chain sequence and its context. Its antigen is undetermined. This record comes from a study of CD8 T cells in Susac syndrome. General study points: The authors acknowledged that their TCR sequencing and HLA analysis involved a relatively small number of individuals.

Peripheral blood CD8+ and CD4+ T cells were profiled by TCR beta sequencing. Negative isolation was applied to CD8+ and CD4+ T cells, and FACS enrichment was applied to TEMRA cells. The RNA input was roughly 0.45 to 1 ug, and it was reverse transcribed with random hexamers. TCRdb reprocessed the immunoSEQ multiplex PCR reads via MiXCR and lists one record per CDR3 protein. The sample yields about 200,000 distinct CDR3 sequences, approximately 95% seen once. CDR1 SQVTM and CDR2 ANQGSEA come from the germline V gene. V lost 4 bases to trimming and J lost 6 bases, with 13 bases between them. The CDR3 has 13 amino acids.

The chain joins TRBV29-1 to TRBJ2-1, with a tentative D call TRBD2 (5 bases). The sequencing input was CD4+ T cells from PBMCs. This sequence was found in a human donor in good health. CDR3 in DNA: TGCAGCGTTGTGAGGGCCCGGCTCAATGAGCAGTTCTTC. As protein: CSVVRARLNEQFF.